One and the same sample provided the 5 T cell receptor beta chains below, sequenced in a study of blood T cell repertoires in COVID-19. Measured with immunoSEQ multiplex PCR; TCRdb has only the in-frame clones, and not every one. Among 85,000 to 95,000 clones listed, 86% were seen once. Sequences were obtained from peripheral blood. These receptors were obtained from a human donor in a cohort sampled during active COVID-19.

This sequence joins TRBV5-1 and TRBJ1-1, with D maybe TRBD1 (6 bases). V was trimmed by 0 bases and J by 4 bases, leaving 16 bases between them. Per germline, CDR1 SGHRS and CDR2 YFSETQ. CDR3 length: 16 residues. The chain's CDR3 is CASSLDLGAKATEAFF. CDR3 DNA: TGCGCCAGCAGCTTGGATTTGGGGGCAAAGGCCACTGAAGCTTTCTTT.

This clone was seen a single time. CDR3 nucleotides: TGTGCCAGCAGCCGGGCCGGGCTATGGACTAAAGAGACCCAGTACTTC. Translation gives CASSRAGLWTKETQYF. The V gene is TRBV7-2, the J gene TRBJ2-5; a possible D gene is TRBD2 (6 bases). This CDR3 has 16 residues. Trimming shortened V by 5 bases and J by 3 bases, and 19 bases separated the two germline ends. CDR1 and CDR2 from the germline V gene are SGHTA and FQGNSA.

This clone came up once. The chain links TRBV7-8 to TRBJ1-2; D possibly corresponds to TRBD1 (5 bases). Trimming took off 5 bases at V and 8 bases at J, with 24 bases between the two ends. CDR3 length: 16 amino acids. Germline V gives CDR1 SGHVS, CDR2 FQNEAQ. The CDR3 DNA is TGTGCCAGCAGCAAAACCTCTCGGACACCACCCGAGGGCTACACCTTC. Translation: CASSKTSRTPPEGYTF.

The chain recombines TRBV18 with TRBJ2-7, with 10 bases that match TRBD1. There are 16 residues in the CDR3. V was clipped by 2 bases and J by 6 bases; unmatched bases: 10. The germline CDR1 and CDR2 sequences are KGHSH and LQKENI. In DNA, the CDR3 is TGTGCCAGCTCACCAAGGACAGGGGGAGATCTAACCGAGCAGTACTTC. This encodes CASSPRTGGDLTEQYF.

The chain is built from TRBV7-9 and TRBJ1-1; a possible D gene is TRBD1 (6 bases). Germline loops: CDR1 SEHNR, CDR2 FQNEAQ (reference sequence). Trimming removed 7 bases from V and 7 bases from J, with 16 bases in between. The CDR3 loop spans 13 amino acids. The CDR3 nucleotides are TGTGCCAGCATCTCCGATGGGGGCAGTGAAGCTTTCTTT. Protein product: CASISDGGSEAFF.